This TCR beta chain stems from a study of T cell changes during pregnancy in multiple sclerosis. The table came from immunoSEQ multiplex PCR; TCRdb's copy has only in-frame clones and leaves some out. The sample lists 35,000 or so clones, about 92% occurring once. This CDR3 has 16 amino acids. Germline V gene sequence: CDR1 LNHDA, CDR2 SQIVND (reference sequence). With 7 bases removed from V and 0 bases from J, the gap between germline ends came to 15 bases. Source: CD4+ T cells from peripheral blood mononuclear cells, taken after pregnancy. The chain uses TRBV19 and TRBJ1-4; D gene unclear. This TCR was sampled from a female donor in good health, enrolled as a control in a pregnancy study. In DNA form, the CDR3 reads TGTGCCAGTACCACGGGGAGATTTGCAACTAATGAAAAACTGTTTTTT. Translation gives CASTTGRFATNEKLFF.